This TCR beta chain came from a study of blood T cell repertoires in COVID-19. Background on the study: The samples span acute and convalescent COVID-19 from the United States, Italy and Spain. The analysed material was cDNA or gDNA that came from T cells, B-cell-depleted T cells, or PBMCs.

As originally analysed: How many nucleated cells were present was estimated from reference gene primer amplification. Measured with immunoSEQ multiplex PCR; TCRdb has only the in-frame clones, and not every one. That table gives V, J and clone size, and the DNA gave D and trimming. Of 130,000 to 150,000 clones in the sample, about 90% were seen once. Germline V CDR1 and CDR2: KGHSH, LQKENI. The V and J ends lost 3 bases and 1 base respectively, with 6 bases between them. The CDR3 runs 13 residues. The source material was peripheral blood. The rearrangement joins TRBV18 to TRBJ2-5; D is unresolved. This TCR was sampled from a human donor in a cohort sampled during active COVID-19. The CDR3 bases are TGTGCCAGCTCACCGGCCAGCCAAGAGACCCAGTACTTC. This encodes CASSPASQETQYF.